The 15 T cell receptor beta chains listed next were all sequenced from one sample in a study of beta chain features in type 1 diabetes. Their target antigens are unknown. Findings of the study overall: Moderate but significant shortening of TCRB CDR3s was recorded in all four CD4+ subsets from Type 1 diabetes patients.

Reverse transcription of all isolated RNA meant that expressed TCRB transcripts were sequenced. Sequenced by immunoSEQ multiplex PCR; TCRdb stores in-frame clones only, minus some. The sample has 120,000 to 150,000 clones, about 13% seen once. The sequencing input was central memory CD4+ T cells from blood. Receptor source: a man younger than 30 with type 1 diabetes.

Ten or more counts support this clone. The chain recombines TRBV6-6 with TRBJ2-1; D remains unclear. The V end was cut by 5 bases, the J end by 6 bases, with 17 bases between. Germline V gene sequence: CDR1 MNHNY, CDR2 SVGAGI (reference sequence). The CDR3 sequence is 15 residues long. Here the CDR3 DNA reads TGTGCCAGCAGTACCCCTGGGGTTAGGAGCAATGAGCAGTTCTTC. This codes for CASSTPGVRSNEQFF.

V gene TRBV7-3 combines with J gene TRBJ2-1; 8 nucleotides align to TRBD2. Germline V gives CDR1 SGHTA, CDR2 FQGTGA. This CDR3 comprises 15 residues. J gave up 1 base and V 5 bases, and 4 bases lay outside the gene matches. For the CDR3, the DNA is TGTGCCAGCAGCCCCGGGGGGGCGTCCTACAATGAGCAGTTCTTC. Encoded protein: CASSPGGASYNEQFF.

This clone was found a few times. Other DNA sequences within the sample encode an identical CDR3. The gene calls are TRBV18 and TRBJ2-5; no reliable D call. Germline V lookup: CDR1 KGHSH, CDR2 LQKENI. The CDR3 has 11 residues. V lost 3 bases, J lost 5 bases, and 4 bases lay in between. Here the CDR3 DNA reads TGTGCCAGCTCACCCGGGGAGACCCAGTACTTC. Its translation: CASSPGETQYF.

This clone was picked up a small number of times. V usage is TRBV15 and J usage is TRBJ2-2; unclear D gene. V was pared by 0 bases and J by 4 bases, with 12 bases between. The germline V gene has CDR1 LNHNV and CDR2 YYDKDF (reference sequence). CDR3 length: 16 amino acids. CDR3 sequence (DNA): TGTGCCACCAGCAGAGAAACCCCGATCTTCACCGGGGAGCTGTTTTTT. Translation: CATSRETPIFTGELFF.

The gene calls are TRBV14 and TRBJ1-1; D is undetermined. This CDR3 is 12 amino acids long. Germline loops: CDR1 SGHDN, CDR2 FVKESK. Trimming shortened V by 4 bases and J by 7 bases, and 10 bases separated the two germline ends. The CDR3 loop reads CASSPTTLEAFF. The CDR3, as DNA: TGTGCCAGCAGCCCCACGACTCTTGAAGCTTTCTTT.

The chain employs TRBV10-3 and TRBJ1-1; 8 bases map to TRBD1. CDR3 size: 16 residues. The ends lost 0 bases at V and 1 base at J; junction bases unmatched: 4. Germline V lookup: CDR1 ENHRY, CDR2 SYGVKD. Here the CDR3 reads CAISESETGANTEAFF. The CDR3 DNA reads as TGTGCCATCAGTGAGTCCGAGACAGGGGCGAACACTGAAGCTTTCTTT.

V and J are TRBV18 and TRBJ2-7; possibly TRBD2 for D (6 bases). Germline CDR1 is KGHSH and CDR2 is LQKENI. This CDR3 is built from 15 residues. Deletions cut 4 bases from V and 0 bases from J, with 13 bases between. DNA of the CDR3: TGTGCCAGCTCACTCGCCGGGAGCAGCTCCTACGAGCAGTACTTC. Encoded protein: CASSLAGSSSYEQYF.

V is TRBV5-1 and J is TRBJ2-7; 7 bases map to TRBD2. The CDR3 contains 19 residues. The germline CDR1 and CDR2 sequences are SGHRS and YFSETQ. The J segment lost 4 bases and the V segment lost 4 bases, leaving 23 bases of the junction unmatched. Here the CDR3 DNA reads TGCGCCAGCAGCCCCGGGGAGCGGGGTTCTTCCGGGCGGTGGTACGAGCAGTACTTC. Protein product: CASSPGERGSSGRWYEQYF.

The chain uses TRBV28 and TRBJ1-1; D gene ambiguous. The CDR3 covers 14 residues. CDR1 is MDHEN and CDR2 is SYDVKM in the germline V gene. Trimming left V 5 bases short and J 6 bases short, with 16 bases between. CDR3 region: CASSTQPYTSEAFF. CDR3 bases: TGTGCCAGCAGTACCCAACCCTACACGTCTGAAGCTTTCTTT.

This clone has more than one count but fewer than ten. The J gene is TRBJ2-7, the V gene TRBV7-9, with a tentative D call TRBD2 (5 bases). V was trimmed by 1 base and J by 2 bases, leaving 9 bases between them. Germline CDR1 is SEHNR and CDR2 is FQNEAQ (reference sequence). The CDR3 loop spans 14 amino acids. CDR3 bases: TGTGCCAGCAGCTTAGTGGCTAGCCCCTACGAGCAGTACTTC. This sequence encodes CASSLVASPYEQYF.

Relative to its sample, this clone is medium-sized. V is TRBV19 and J is TRBJ2-7; TRBD2 matches 8 bases. The CDR3 contains 15 residues. Germline loops: CDR1 LNHDA, CDR2 SQIVND (reference sequence). With 7 bases clipped from V and 2 bases from J, the junction kept 10 bases outside the gene matches. CDR3 sequence: CASTLASGGPYEQYF. The DNA of the CDR3 is TGTGCCAGTACCTTGGCCAGCGGGGGACCCTACGAGCAGTACTTC.

This clone was seen more than once but under ten times. V usage is TRBV20-1 and J usage is TRBJ2-7; D gene uncertain. The germline gives CDR1 DFQATT, CDR2 SNEGSKA (reference sequence). This CDR3 spans 11 amino acids. Trimming stripped 5 bases from V and 5 bases from J, with 10 bases between. The CDR3 region has the DNA TGCAGTGCTCAAAGGCAAAACGAGCAGTACTTC. The encoded protein is CSAQRQNEQYF.

This clone was found a few times. This sequence joins TRBV14 and TRBJ1-5, with D unclear. Deletions cut 0 bases from V and 4 bases from J, with 16 bases between. This CDR3 is 17 amino acids long. The germline CDR1 and CDR2 sequences are SGHDN and FVKESK. DNA for the CDR3: TGTGCCAGCAGCCAAGATGTGGAATCTCGAAGGAATCAGCCCCAGCATTTT. Translation gives CASSQDVESRRNQPQHF.

This clone was seen only a few times. The chain recombines TRBV4-1 with TRBJ2-1; no firm D call. This CDR3 has 16 amino acids. The V and J ends lost 1 base and 7 bases respectively, with 17 bases between them. Germline lookup yields CDR1 MGHRA and CDR2 YSYEKL. Here the CDR3 reads CASSQGLLTGKNEQFF. CDR3 DNA: TGCGCCAGCAGCCAAGGGTTGCTGACCGGAAAGAATGAGCAGTTCTTC.

This clone appeared a few times. V gene TRBV5-5 combines with J gene TRBJ2-5, with a weak D call TRBD2 (6 bases). V lost 3 bases to trimming and J lost 0 bases, with 9 bases between them. Germline CDR1 and CDR2: SGHKS and YYEKEE (reference sequence). CDR3 length: 14 amino acids. The CDR3: CASSSRDYQETQYF. The CDR3 coding sequence is TGTGCCAGCAGCTCCCGGGACTACCAAGAGACCCAGTACTTC.